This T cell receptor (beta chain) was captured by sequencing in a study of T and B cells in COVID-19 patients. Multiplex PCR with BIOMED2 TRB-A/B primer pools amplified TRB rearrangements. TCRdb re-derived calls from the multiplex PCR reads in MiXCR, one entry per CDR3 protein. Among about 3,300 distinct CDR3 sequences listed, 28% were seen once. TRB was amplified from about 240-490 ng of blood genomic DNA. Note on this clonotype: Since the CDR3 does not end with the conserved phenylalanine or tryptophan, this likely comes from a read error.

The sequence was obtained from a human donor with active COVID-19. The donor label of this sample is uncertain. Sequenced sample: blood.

The CDR3 protein is CASSQTGAYTDTQYY. The CDR3 nucleotides read TGTGCCAGCAGCCAGACGGGGGCCTACACAGATACGCAGTATTAT. J is TRBJ2-3 and V is TRBV5-4; possibly TRBD1 or TRBD2 for D (6 bases each). CDR3 length: 15 residues. Germline V gene lookup returns CDR1 SGHNT and CDR2 YYREEE (reference sequence). V lost 4 bases, J lost 2 bases, and 14 bases lay in between.